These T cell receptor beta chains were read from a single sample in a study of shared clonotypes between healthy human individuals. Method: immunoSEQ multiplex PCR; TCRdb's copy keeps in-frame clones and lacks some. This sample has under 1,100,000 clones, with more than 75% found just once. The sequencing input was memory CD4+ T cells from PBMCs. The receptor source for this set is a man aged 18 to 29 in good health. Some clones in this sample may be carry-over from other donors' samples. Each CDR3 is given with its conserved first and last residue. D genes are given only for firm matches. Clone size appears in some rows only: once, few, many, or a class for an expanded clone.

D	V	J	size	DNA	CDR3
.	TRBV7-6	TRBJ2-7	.	TGTGCCAGCAGCCCACAGACGGGAAACTACGAGCAGTACTTC	CASSPQTGNYEQYF
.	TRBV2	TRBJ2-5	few	TGTGCCAGCGGTCAGTACCAAGAGACCCAGTACTTC	CASGQYQETQYF
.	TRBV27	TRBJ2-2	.	TGTGCCAGCAGTTCTACGCCCCGAGGCGGGGAAAACACCGGGGAGCTGTTTTTT	CASSSTPRGGENTGELFF
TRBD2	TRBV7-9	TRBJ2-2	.	TGTGCCAGCACCCTGACTAGCGCCGGGGAGCTGTTTTTT	CASTLTSAGELFF
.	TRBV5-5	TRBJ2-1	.	TGTGCCAGCAGCCCTGGCCCGGCGGATGAGCAGTTCTTC	CASSPGPADEQFF
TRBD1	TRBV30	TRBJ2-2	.	TGTGCCTGGAGGGGGACAGGCATGGATTACACCGGGGAGCTGTTTTTT	CAWRGTGMDYTGELFF
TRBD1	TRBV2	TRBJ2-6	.	TGTGCCAGCAGGACGGGACAGGGCCTTTCTGGGGCCAACGTCCTGACTTTC	CASRTGQGLSGANVLTF
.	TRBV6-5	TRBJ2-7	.	TGTGCCAGCAGTTTCCCCGACAGCACCTACGAGCAGTACTTC	CASSFPDSTYEQYF
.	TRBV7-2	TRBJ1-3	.	TGTGCCAGCAGCCGACAGCCAAGCTCTGGAAACACCATATATTTT	CASSRQPSSGNTIYF
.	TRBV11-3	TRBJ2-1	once	TGTGCCAGCAGCTTAGGGGCTAACTACAATGAGCAGTTCTTC	CASSLGANYNEQFF
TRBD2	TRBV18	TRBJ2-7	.	TGTGCCAGCTCAATAACTAGCGGGAGGGACAACGAGCAGTACTTC	CASSITSGRDNEQYF
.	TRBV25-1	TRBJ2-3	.	TGTGCCAGCAGTGCAGGGGGGCTTAGCACAGATACGCAGTATTTT	CASSAGGLSTDTQYF
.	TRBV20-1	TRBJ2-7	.	TGCAGTGCTTCCTCAGGGGAGCAGTACTTC	CSASSGEQYF
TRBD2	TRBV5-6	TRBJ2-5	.	TGTGCCAGCAGCTTGCGGGCTAGCGGGACGAGGGAGACCCAGTACTTC	CASSLRASGTRETQYF
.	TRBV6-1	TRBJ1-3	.	TGTGCCAGCAGTGAAGCCTCCGCAGGGTGGGTTTCTGGAAACACCATATATTTT	CASSEASAGWVSGNTIYF
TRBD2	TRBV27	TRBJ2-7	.	TGTGCCAGCAGTTCCCCTGAGGGGAGGGCCGGGTACGAGCAGTACTTC	CASSSPEGRAGYEQYF
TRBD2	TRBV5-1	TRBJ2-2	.	TGCGCCAGCAGAACTACGGCCGGAACGGGAGGCACCGGGGAGCTGTTTTTT	CASRTTAGTGGTGELFF
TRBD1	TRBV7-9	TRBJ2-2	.	TGTGCCAGCAGTCGTGGACAGGGGAACACCGGGGAGCTGTTTTTT	CASSRGQGNTGELFF
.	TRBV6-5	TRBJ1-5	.	TGTGCCAGCAGTTACTCGAACCGGGTCGGGCAGCCCCAGCATTTT	CASSYSNRVGQPQHF
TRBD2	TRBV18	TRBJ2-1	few	TGTGCCAGCTCACCACCGGCCAGCGGGAGGGCGGGCAATGAGCAGTTCTTC	CASSPPASGRAGNEQFF
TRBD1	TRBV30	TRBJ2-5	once	TGTGCCTGGAATTCGGGACAGGGGAAAGAGACCCAGTACTTC	CAWNSGQGKETQYF
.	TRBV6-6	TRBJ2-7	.	TGTGCCAGCAGTCAATGGACATCCTTCTACGAGCAGTACTTC	CASSQWTSFYEQYF
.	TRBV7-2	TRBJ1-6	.	TGTGCCAGCAGCTTAAGACGACAAATTAATTCACCCCTCCACTTT	CASSLRRQINSPLHF
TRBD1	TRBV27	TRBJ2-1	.	TGTGCCAGCAGTTTCCAGGGGGAACGGTACAATGAGCAGTTCTTC	CASSFQGERYNEQFF
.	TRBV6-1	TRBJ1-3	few	TGTGCCAGCAGCCTGCAAGGAAACACCATATATTTT	CASSLQGNTIYF
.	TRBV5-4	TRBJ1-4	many	TGTGCCAGCAGCCCGACAACTTCTCAGGAAGGGGGAAAACTGTTTTTT	CASSPTTSQEGGKLFF
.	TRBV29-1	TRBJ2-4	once	TGCAGCGTTGGTCTTCGCGCTACAGGAGCCAAAAACATTCAGTACTTC	CSVGLRATGAKNIQYF
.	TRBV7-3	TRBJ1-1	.	TGTGCCAGCAGCTTAAGTGGGAGCCGGAACTCTGAAGCTTTCTTT	CASSLSGSRNSEAFF
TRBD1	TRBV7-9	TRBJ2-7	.	TGTGCCAGCAGCCGAGGACAGGGGGCCGCGTCCGAGCAGTACTTC	CASSRGQGAASEQYF
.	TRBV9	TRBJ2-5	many	TGTGCCAGCAGCGGGGGTGCTACAACCGAGACCCAGTACTTC	CASSGGATTETQYF
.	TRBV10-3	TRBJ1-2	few	TGTGCCATCAGTGGGGCTAACTATGGCTACACCTTC	CAISGANYGYTF
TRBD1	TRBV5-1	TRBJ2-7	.	TGCGCCAGCAGCTTGCGGACCTCCGGGACAGGGAACTACGAGCAGTACTTC	CASSLRTSGTGNYEQYF
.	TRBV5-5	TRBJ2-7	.	TGTGCCAGCAGCTTGCGATTTCAAGTCCACGAGCAGTACTTC	CASSLRFQVHEQYF
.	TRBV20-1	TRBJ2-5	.	TGCAGTGCTAGATTGGCGGAGACCCAGTACTTC	CSARLAETQYF
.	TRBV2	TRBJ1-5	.	TGTGCCAGCAGTAAGCTAGGTCAGCCCCAGCATTTT	CASSKLGQPQHF
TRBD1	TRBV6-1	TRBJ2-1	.	TGTGCCAGCAGTCCCGACAGGGGCTCCTACAATGAGCAGTTCTTC	CASSPDRGSYNEQFF
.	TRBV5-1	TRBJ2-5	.	TGCGCCAGCAGCTTGCAGGGGCGGGAGACCCAGTACTTC	CASSLQGRETQYF
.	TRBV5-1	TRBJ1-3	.	TGCGCCAGCAGCCCCTGGGGTTGGGGAGGAAACACCATATATTTT	CASSPWGWGGNTIYF
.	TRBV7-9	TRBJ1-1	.	TGTGCCAGCAAGTTCCTCGCGGGGGGGAACACTGAAGCTTTCTTT	CASKFLAGGNTEAFF
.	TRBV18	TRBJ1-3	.	TGTGCCAGCTCACAGCCGGGGACGTGGACTGGAAACACCATATATTTT	CASSQPGTWTGNTIYF